This T cell receptor (beta chain) is drawn from a study of T cells in tuberculosis. Turning to the study itself: Within 7 days of starting treatment, or before, PBMC were stored. Study outcomes and limitations: Active tuberculosis alpha repertoires lay closer to GMM-specific TCRs than controls'. Samples were chosen by availability of cryopreserved specimens.

A note on this clone: Its antigen is as yet unknown.

Assay: immunoSEQ multiplex PCR; the TCRdb copy retains only in-frame clones and omits some. The table lists tens of thousands of clones, about 91% of them singletons. Specified time point: new active TB diagnosis, blood taken before or within 7 days of starting treatment. Each patient had positive sputum smear microscopy and/or positive culture. The starting material was PBMCs, obtained at tuberculosis diagnosis. The sequence was collected from an adult with tuberculosis. Some clones in this sample may be carry-over from other donors' samples.

CDR3 sequence: CAGAPAWGLTILEFRNTIYF. The CDR3 DNA is TGTGCCGGCGCCCCAGCTTGGGGCCTGACCATCCTAGAATTTAGAAACACCATATATTTT. The rearrangement links TRBV30 to TRBJ1-3, with D possibly TRBD1 on 5 matching bases. Trimming cost V 8 bases and J 5 bases, with 37 bases left between them. The length of the CDR3 is 20 residues. The germline gives CDR1 GTSNPN, CDR2 SVGIG (reference sequence).